The 18 T cell receptor beta chains listed next were all sequenced from one sample in a study of blood T cell repertoires in COVID-19. Clones were read by immunoSEQ multiplex PCR, and TCRdb kept only the in-frame ones, dropping some. This sample has some 110,000 clones; around four fifths occur once, and the top ten carry approximately 2.1%. Sequencing was done on a sample of peripheral blood. These receptors all come from a man under 40 with acute or convalescent COVID-19.

This rearrangement joins TRBV7-6 to TRBJ2-2; 7 nucleotides line up with TRBD2. V lost 3 bases to trimming and J lost 4 bases; unmatched junction nucleotides: 8. CDR1 is SGHVS and CDR2 is FNYEAQ in the germline V gene. The CDR3 contains 16 residues. The CDR3 region has the DNA TGTGCCAGCAGCTTGCTCGGAGTAGCGGGCACCGGGGAGCTGTTTTTT. This gives the protein CASSLLGVAGTGELFF.

This chain links TRBV19 with TRBJ1-1; D is unclear. Per the germline V gene, CDR1 is LNHDA and CDR2 is SQIVND (reference sequence). The length of the CDR3 is 15 residues. V lost 3 bases to trimming and J lost 0 bases, with 11 bases between them. CDR3 nucleotides: TGTGCCAGTAGTATTCGGAGTAGCATGAACACTGAAGCTTTCTTT. It translates to CASSIRSSMNTEAFF.

The chain couples TRBV6-5 to TRBJ2-3, with 7 bases lining up with TRBD2. This CDR3 comprises 14 residues. Germline V CDR1 and CDR2: MNHEY, SVGAGI. Trimming took 11 bases from V and 3 from J; bases not matched to a gene: 11. The CDR3 region has the DNA TGTGCCGGAGCATGGGGGACTAAAACAGATACGCAGTATTTT. Protein sequence: CAGAWGTKTDTQYF.

This chain connects TRBV5-5 to TRBJ2-5; D remains ambiguous. The CDR3 extends over 13 amino acids. The germline gives CDR1 SGHKS, CDR2 YYEKEE (reference sequence). Trimming took off 1 base at V and 5 bases at J, with 9 bases between the two ends. Here the CDR3 reads CASSLWASETQYF. CDR3 in DNA: TGTGCCAGCAGCTTGTGGGCTTCGGAGACCCAGTACTTC.

The chain couples TRBV5-4 to TRBJ2-2, with 7 bases fitting TRBD1. This CDR3 is 14 amino acids long. Germline lookup yields CDR1 SGHNT and CDR2 YYREEE (reference sequence). J gave up 6 bases and V 4 bases, and 6 bases lay outside the gene matches. As DNA, the CDR3 is TGTGCCAGCAGCCGGACCGGGACAGCCGGGGAGCTGTTTTTT. Protein product: CASSRTGTAGELFF.

This clone was counted a single time. The chain joins TRBV2 to TRBJ1-2, with a weak D call TRBD1 (5 bases). CDR1 and CDR2 (germline): SNHLY, FYNNEI. Trimming took off 2 bases at V and 1 base at J, with 11 bases between the two ends. The CDR3 extends over 15 amino acids. CDR3 DNA sequence: TGTGCCAGCAGTGAATCTCGGGGGGTTAACTATGGCTACACCTTC. Its protein is CASSESRGVNYGYTF.

The chain joins TRBV5-6 to TRBJ1-1, with TRBD1 identical over 10 bases. The germline gives CDR1 SGHDT, CDR2 YYEEEE. V was clipped by 1 base and J by 6 bases; unmatched bases: 9. This CDR3 contains 16 residues. CDR3 coding DNA: TGTGCCAGCAGCTTGATCTTGACAGGGGGCATGGCTGAAGCTTTCTTT. This encodes CASSLILTGGMAEAFF.

The rearrangement links TRBV11-2 to TRBJ1-5; D uncertain. The germline V and J ends were trimmed by 5 bases and 0 bases, with 11 bases remaining between them. Germline loops: CDR1 SGHAT, CDR2 FQNNGV. The CDR3 is 15 residues long. As DNA, the CDR3 is TGTGCCAGCAGCCCAGCGGGCTATAGCAATCAGCCCCAGCATTTT. Amino acid sequence: CASSPAGYSNQPQHF.

The V gene is TRBV9, the J gene TRBJ1-2; a weak D match, TRBD1 (6 bases). CDR1 and CDR2 from the germline V gene are SGDLS and YYNGEE. The CDR3 has 16 amino acids. The ends were cut back, 0 bases at V and 3 bases at J, with 15 bases in the middle. The CDR3 protein is CASSVGGRGSDYGYTF. CDR3 DNA sequence: TGTGCCAGCAGCGTAGGTGGCAGGGGTTCGGACTATGGCTACACCTTC.

This clone came up a few times. This rearrangement joins TRBV4-1 to TRBJ1-5; D remains unclear. Germline CDR1 and CDR2: MGHRA and YSYEKL. The V and J ends lost 0 bases and 5 bases respectively, with 5 bases between them. CDR3 length equals 13 residues. The DNA of the CDR3 is TGCGCCAGCAGCCAAGATCTAGATCAGCCCCAGCATTTT. Protein sequence: CASSQDLDQPQHF.

This clone was observed a single time. The chain joins TRBV15 to TRBJ2-7; D remains unclear. The CDR3 runs to 13 residues. Trimming pared 0 bases from V and 7 bases from J, leaving 10 bases between. Germline V gene data show CDR1 as LNHNV and CDR2 as YYDKDF (reference sequence). In nucleotides, the CDR3 is TGTGCCACCAGCAGAGACCTCGGTTGGGAGCAGTACGTC. It yields the protein CATSRDLGWEQYV.

The rearrangement joins TRBV5-6 to TRBJ1-2, with TRBD1 identical over 10 bases. The CDR3 has 16 amino acids. V shed 2 bases, J shed 4 bases, and the junction held 8 bases outside the gene matches. From germline, CDR1 is SGHDT and CDR2 YYEEEE. In DNA form, the CDR3 reads TGTGCCAGCAGCTTATACGGGACAGGGGAAGCCTATGGCTACACCTTC. It codes for CASSLYGTGEAYGYTF.

This chain joins TRBV4-1 and TRBJ2-1; 8 positions agree with TRBD2. With 0 bases clipped from V and 7 bases from J, the junction kept 11 bases outside the gene matches. There are 17 residues in the CDR3. Germline CDR1 is MGHRA and CDR2 is YSYEKL. CDR3 nucleotides: TGCGCCAGCAGCCAAGATTTGGCGGGAGGACCCAGGAATGAGCAGTTCTTC. It yields the protein CASSQDLAGGPRNEQFF.

The chain employs TRBV6-4 and TRBJ1-3; D is possibly TRBD1 (5 bases). Looked up from germline, CDR1 is MRHNA and CDR2 is SNTAGT. This CDR3 has 18 residues. The V end lost 0 bases, the J end lost 2 bases, and 17 bases lay between the germline ends. The CDR3 protein is CASSDSMQGKEPGNTIYF. In DNA, the CDR3 is TGTGCCAGCAGTGACTCGATGCAGGGAAAGGAACCTGGAAACACCATATATTTT.

The chain joins TRBV18 to TRBJ1-4, with D unresolved. This CDR3 comprises 15 residues. Germline CDR1 is KGHSH and CDR2 is LQKENI. The V and J ends lost 2 bases and 3 bases respectively, with 10 bases between them. The CDR3 spells CASSPEPEANEKLFF. The CDR3 DNA reads as TGTGCCAGCTCACCAGAGCCGGAGGCTAATGAAAAACTGTTTTTT.

V gene TRBV10-1 combines with J gene TRBJ2-7, with 9 bases fitting TRBD2. V was clipped by 4 bases and J by 5 bases; unmatched bases: 6. The germline V gene has CDR1 WNHNN and CDR2 SYGVQD (reference sequence). The CDR3 is 14 residues long. CDR3 sequence: CASSVSSGTHEQYV. In DNA form, the CDR3 reads TGCGCCAGCAGTGTTTCTAGCGGGACCCACGAGCAGTACGTC.

The chain has TRBV30 and TRBJ2-2; 9 bases map to TRBD1. The junction had 11 bases not matched to a gene; V was cut back by 3 bases and J by 9 bases. Per the germline V gene, CDR1 is GTSNPN and CDR2 is SVGIG (reference sequence). The CDR3 runs to 15 residues. CDR3 region: CAWSTGTGTLRELFF. The CDR3 region has the DNA TGTGCCTGGAGCACCGGGACAGGGACCCTGAGGGAGCTGTTTTTT.

The chain couples TRBV14 to TRBJ1-2; D uncertain. Trimming stripped 1 base from V and 8 bases from J, with 11 bases between. CDR3 length equals 13 residues. In germline, CDR1 is SGHDN, CDR2 FVKESK. The CDR3 loop is CASSQVRVRGYTF. The CDR3 DNA follows: TGTGCCAGCAGCCAAGTCCGGGTGAGGGGCTACACCTTC.